This T cell receptor beta chain was sequenced during a study of CD8 T cells in ankylosing spondylitis. TCR beta libraries were made by quantitative 5'-RACE with molecular barcodes. TCRdb reanalysed the 5' RACE reads using MiXCR and keeps one entry per CDR3 protein. The sample yields 250,000 to 400,000 distinct CDR3 sequences, roughly 11% seen once. Comment on this clonotype: Its specificity is not known. A much larger clone sits a single nucleotide away, making a read error possible.

CDR1 and CDR2 (germline): ENHRY, SYGVKD. The length of the CDR3 is 15 residues. Whole-study findings and limits: There was reportedly significant enrichment of clones that were disease-linked in matched ankylosing spondylitis synovial fluid.

The TCR originated in a female donor with ankylosing spondylitis or in good health (not recorded which). The rearrangement uses TRBV10-3 and TRBJ1-2; 9 bases fit TRBD1. The sequenced material came from blood, either unsorted or a sorted T cell fraction (not recorded which). DNA of the CDR3: TGTGCCAACAGTGGCGGGACAGGGAATCGCTATGGCTACACCTTC. As protein: CANSGGTGNRYGYTF.